One and the same sample provided the 21 T cell receptor beta chains below, sequenced in a study of cytomegalovirus exposure and HLA in healthy donors. PCR amplification relied on 60 Vbeta primers (plus 13 Jbeta primers). TCRdb's copy holds only in-frame clones and misses some; the assay was immunoSEQ multiplex PCR. Of 230,000 or so clones detected, 85% to 95% appear once; the ten largest clones hold 1.5% to 2%. The sequenced sample consisted of PBMCs. The receptors were gathered from a girl under 10 years old in good health and CMV-seronegative.

This clone occurred once. The chain is built from TRBV6-4 and TRBJ1-1, with D unresolved. Trimming pared 4 bases from V and 0 bases from J, leaving 6 bases between. The germline V gene encodes CDR1 MRHNA and CDR2 SNTAGT. The CDR3 sequence is 13 residues long. In DNA, the CDR3 is TGTGCCAGCAGTGTAAACTTGAACACTGAAGCTTTCTTT. Translated, it gives CASSVNLNTEAFF.

CDR3 protein: CATSRDLADYNEQFF. The CDR3 region has the DNA TGTGCCACCAGCAGAGATTTGGCGGATTACAATGAGCAGTTCTTC. This sequence joins TRBV15 and TRBJ2-1; unclear D gene. Trimming cost V 0 bases and J 4 bases, with 10 bases left between them. The CDR3 totals 15 residues. CDR1 and CDR2 from the germline V gene are LNHNV and YYDKDF (reference sequence).

This clone has more than one count but fewer than ten. J is TRBJ1-6 and V is TRBV6-5; no clear D gene. Trimming took off 3 bases at V and 7 bases at J, with 13 bases between the two ends. The germline CDR1 and CDR2 sequences are MNHEY and SVGAGI. This CDR3 is built from 15 residues. CDR3 nucleotide sequence: TGTGCCAGCAGTTATTGGGCAGACGCAAATTCACCCCTCCACTTT. This encodes CASSYWADANSPLHF.

The V call is TRBV6-1, the J call TRBJ2-3; D is undetermined. Germline V gene data show CDR1 as MNHNS and CDR2 as SASEGT. Trimming left V 7 bases short and J 3 bases short, with 5 bases between. The CDR3 is 11 residues long. As DNA, the CDR3 is TGTGCCAGCACCATGACAGATACGCAGTATTTT. Translated, it gives CASTMTDTQYF.

The chain joins TRBV19 to TRBJ1-2, with TRBD1 matching 9 bases. CDR1 is LNHDA, CDR2 SQIVND, per germline (reference sequence). The CDR3 runs 15 residues. V lost 1 base to trimming and J lost 4 bases; unmatched junction nucleotides: 4. DNA of the CDR3: TGTGCCAGTAGTATAGGGACAGGGGCGAGCTATGGCTACACCTTC. As protein: CASSIGTGASYGYTF.

J is TRBJ2-2 and V is TRBV19; the match to TRBD1 covers 7 bases. This CDR3 has 14 residues. V was pared by 6 bases and J by 7 bases, with 8 bases of the junction left unmatched. Per the germline V gene, CDR1 is LNHDA and CDR2 is SQIVND (reference sequence). The CDR3: CASRRTGVNGELFF. DNA for the CDR3: TGTGCCAGTAGGAGAACAGGGGTGAACGGGGAGCTGTTTTTT.

This chain joins TRBV10-3 and TRBJ2-2, with 7 bases matching TRBD2. Germline-derived CDR1 and CDR2 are ENHRY and SYGVKD. The CDR3 totals 14 residues. The V segment lost 10 bases and the J segment 0 bases; nucleotides outside the gene matches: 5. In DNA form, the CDR3 reads TGTGCCAGCATTCTAGCGGCGAACACCGGGGAGCTGTTTTTT. Translating gives CASILAANTGELFF.

The table lists this clone with a few counts. V usage is TRBV27 and J usage is TRBJ2-1; 11 positions match TRBD2. The CDR3 sequence is 19 residues long. Germline assignment: CDR1 MNHEY and CDR2 SMNVEV (reference sequence). Unmatched junction bases numbered 12, after V lost 5 bases and J lost 0 bases. The CDR3 here is CASSALLLAGGSSYNEQFF. CDR3 coding DNA: TGTGCCAGCAGTGCGCTCCTTCTAGCGGGAGGAAGCTCCTACAATGAGCAGTTCTTC.

The count of this clone is one. The chain joins TRBV6-1 to TRBJ1-1, with D perhaps matching TRBD1 (5 bases). CDR1 and CDR2 from the germline V gene are MNHNS and SASEGT. V gave up 7 bases and J gave up 4 bases, with 19 bases separating them. This CDR3 is built from 15 residues. CDR3 in amino acids: CASTLSAGPFTEAFF. The DNA for the CDR3 is TGTGCCAGCACCCTCTCGGCGGGGCCTTTCACTGAAGCTTTCTTT.

Details on this clone: Other DNA sequences in this specimen translate into the identical CDR3. The rearrangement joins TRBV9 to TRBJ2-3, with unresolved D. Trimming removed 0 bases at V and 0 bases at J, with 8 bases between. The CDR3 is 15 amino acids. Germline loops: CDR1 SGDLS, CDR2 YYNGEE. CDR3 loop: CASSVAGGSTDTQYF. The CDR3 coding sequence is TGTGCCAGCAGCGTAGCGGGTGGTAGCACAGATACGCAGTATTTT.

The chain links TRBV12-5 to TRBJ1-2, with 7 bases lining up with TRBD1. CDR1 and CDR2 (germline): LGHNT, FRNRAP. V was clipped by 6 bases and J by 8 bases; unmatched bases: 6. This CDR3 has 12 residues. The CDR3 DNA reads as TGTGCTAGTGGGCCAGGGGGACTCGGCTACACCTTC. It encodes CASGPGGLGYTF.

CDR3 in DNA: TGTGCCAGCAGCTTGGTGCCCGGGGGCTACGAGCAGTACTTC. It encodes CASSLVPGGYEQYF. This sequence joins TRBV5-4 and TRBJ2-7, with D tentatively TRBD2 (6 bases). V was trimmed by 0 bases and J by 3 bases, leaving 10 bases between them. The length of the CDR3 is 14 residues. Germline V gene lookup returns CDR1 SGHNT and CDR2 YYREEE (reference sequence).

The chain has TRBV5-4 and TRBJ1-5, with D possibly being TRBD1 (5 bases). Trimming shortened V by 2 bases and J by 3 bases, and 12 bases separated the two germline ends. The CDR3 has 15 residues. CDR1 SGHNT and CDR2 YYREEE come from the germline V gene (reference sequence). The CDR3 nucleotides are TGTGCCAGCAGCTTAGGAGGGACTATCAATCAGCCCCAGCATTTT. Translating it yields CASSLGGTINQPQHF.

This clone was counted only a few times. This chain connects TRBV7-9 to TRBJ2-3; 10 bases are a match to TRBD2. The CDR3 is 17 amino acids. CDR1 is SEHNR and CDR2 is FQNEAQ in the germline V gene (reference sequence). V was pared by 4 bases and J by 4 bases, with 11 bases of the junction left unmatched. In nucleotides, the CDR3 is TGTGCCAGCAGCTCCCCACGGGAGCGGGAGGGGTCAGATACGCAGTATTTT. As protein: CASSSPREREGSDTQYF.

The chain couples TRBV9 to TRBJ2-6; the match to TRBD2 covers 11 bases. Trimming removed 0 bases from V and 3 bases from J; junction bases left unmatched: 11. From germline, CDR1 is SGDLS and CDR2 YYNGEE. The CDR3 consists of 20 residues. The DNA of the CDR3 is TGTGCCAGCAGCGTAGCGCGGGGACTAGCGGCCCCAGGTGGGGCCAACGTCCTGACTTTC. Residues: CASSVARGLAAPGGANVLTF.

V and J are TRBV9 and TRBJ2-2, with D unclear. CDR3 length: 15 amino acids. Germline CDR1 SGDLS, CDR2 YYNGEE. Trimming removed 0 bases from V and 3 bases from J, with 9 bases in between. The CDR3 reads CASSVVPADTGELFF. Here the CDR3 DNA reads TGTGCCAGCAGCGTAGTACCCGCGGACACCGGGGAGCTGTTTTTT.

The rearrangement joins TRBV7-9 to TRBJ2-1; a weak D match, TRBD1 (5 bases). The CDR3 extends over 17 amino acids. Trimming cost V 0 bases and J 5 bases, with 17 bases left between them. The V gene's germline CDR1 is SEHNR and CDR2 FQNEAQ (reference sequence). The CDR3 DNA reads as TGTGCCAGCAGCTTAGCCTCGACAGCATCTAAGGACAATGAGCAGTTCTTC. The encoded protein is CASSLASTASKDNEQFF.

V usage is TRBV5-1 and J usage is TRBJ2-5; 14 bases fit TRBD2. V lost 0 bases, J lost 1 base, and 5 bases stayed unmatched. CDR1 is SGHRS and CDR2 is YFSETQ in the germline V gene. CDR3 length: 18 amino acids. The CDR3: CASSLDGLAGGLQETQYF. The CDR3 DNA reads TGCGCCAGCAGCTTGGATGGACTAGCGGGAGGCCTCCAAGAGACCCAGTACTTC.

The count of this clone is one. The germline gene is not matched at one end of the junction; a read error may be the cause. The chain recombines TRBV19 with TRBJ2-7, with D perhaps matching TRBD1 (6 bases). Germline CDR1 LNHDA, CDR2 SQIVND (reference sequence). The CDR3 contains 14 residues. The CDR3 region is CASSTDRYEYEQYF. CDR3 nucleotide sequence: TGTGCCAGTAGTACGGACAGATACGAATACGAGCAGTACTTT. The full variable domain, with the rest looked up from reference TRBV19 and TRBJ2-7, is DGGITQSPKYLFRKEGQNVTLSCEQNLNHDAMYWYRQDPGQGLRLIYYSQIVNDFQKGDIAEGYSVSREKKESFPLTVTSAQKNPTAFYLCASSTDRYEYEQYFGPGTRLTVT.

The chain combines TRBV7-9 with TRBJ1-5; maybe TRBD1 (6 bases). V lost 1 base and J lost 7, with 11 bases in between. The CDR3 is 14 residues long. CDR1 SEHNR and CDR2 FQNEAQ come from the germline V gene (reference sequence). In DNA form, the CDR3 reads TGTGCCAGCAGCTTAGGGGGGCTTGGCCAGCCCCAGCATTTT. As protein: CASSLGGLGQPQHF.

The genes are TRBV30 and TRBJ1-2; no reliable D call. Germline CDR1 and CDR2: GTSNPN and SVGIG (reference sequence). This CDR3 has 14 residues. The V and J ends lost 2 bases and 1 base respectively, with 11 bases between them. This chain's CDR3 is CAWSLEGNNYGYTF. The CDR3 coding sequence is TGTGCCTGGAGTTTAGAGGGAAATAACTATGGCTACACCTTC.